This T cell receptor beta chain was recorded in a study of Ad26.COV2.S vaccination and SARS-CoV-2 variants. Study-level background: The COV1001 Ad26.COV2.S trial arm included the donor.

Documented treatment: about 20 received Ad26.COV2.S at low or high dose, single or two shots; roughly 5 received placebo; per-sample allocation not given. The investigators took samples on day 63 after the first vaccine or placebo injection. This vaccine is an Ad26 vector that expresses the Wuhan-strain SARS-CoV-2 spike. Turning to this clone: The antigen is unknown.

The method was immunoSEQ multiplex PCR; TCRdb's version includes in-frame clones alone and lacks a portion of them. Of 250,000 to 300,000 clones listed, about 87% are singletons. Germline-derived CDR1 and CDR2 are SGDLS and YYNGEE. The CDR3 contains 14 residues. The V and J ends lost 0 bases and 1 base respectively, with 8 bases between them. Whole-study findings and limits: Compared with placebo recipients, vaccine recipients had higher spike-specific TCR breadth.

The receptor was derived from a person between 18 and 65 years old who received the Ad26.COV2.S COVID-19 vaccine or a placebo. The starting material was peripheral blood, obtained in a trial of Ad26.COV2.S vaccine versus placebo. The chain has TRBV9 and TRBJ2-7; D gene uncertain. The CDR3 sequence is CASSVARFSYEQYF. The CDR3 DNA follows: TGTGCCAGCAGCGTAGCTAGGTTTTCCTACGAGCAGTACTTC.